The 10 T cell receptor beta chains reported below all come from one sample, sequenced in a study of graft-versus-host responses after intestinal transplantation. These receptors' targets are unknown. Clones were sequenced by immunoSEQ multiplex PCR, and TCRdb holds only the in-frame ones, with some missing. The sample includes 98,000 or so clones, roughly 84% of them seen just once. The sequences come from unstimulated CD4+ T cells sorted from spleen or lymph node cells, collected before intestinal transplant. Every receptor here comes from a human donor who received an intestinal transplant.

The V call is TRBV7-2, the J call TRBJ2-7, with TRBD2 matching over 12 bases. The CDR3 extends over 15 amino acids. From germline, CDR1 is SGHTA and CDR2 FQGNSA. V shed 5 bases and J 7 bases; nucleotides not matched to a gene: 9. The CDR3 DNA sequence: TGTGCCAGCAGCGCGATGACTAGCGGGAGAAGTGAGCAGTACTTC. Protein sequence: CASSAMTSGRSEQYF.

The rearrangement uses TRBV11-1 and TRBJ2-1; possibly TRBD2 for D (6 bases). Trimming took off 1 base at V and 1 base at J, with 17 bases between the two ends. CDR1 SGHAT and CDR2 FQDESV come from the germline V gene (reference sequence). The CDR3 runs 18 residues. The CDR3: CASSLDLAGGRSYNEQFF. In DNA form, the CDR3 reads TGTGCCAGCAGCTTAGACCTAGCTGGGGGGAGGTCCTACAATGAGCAGTTCTTC.

A remark on this clone: Additional DNA sequences in this sample encode the identical CDR3. The rearrangement uses TRBV29-1 and TRBJ2-4, with D possibly being TRBD2 (7 bases). The CDR3 consists of 13 residues. Trimming removed 7 bases at V and 7 bases at J, with 17 bases between. Germline CDR1 reads SQVTM; CDR2 reads ANQGSEA. DNA for the CDR3: TGCAGCGGGGGGGGGCGGGCAGTGAACATTCAGTACTTC. This codes for CSGGGRAVNIQYF.

The V gene is TRBV6-5, the J gene TRBJ1-1; 9 positions match TRBD1. CDR1 is MNHEY and CDR2 is SVGAGI in the germline V gene. Germline trimming cut 5 bases from V and 4 bases from J; bases unmatched to any gene: 5. The CDR3 loop spans 14 amino acids. In DNA form, the CDR3 reads TGTGCCAGCAGTGCCCAGACAGGGGGCACTGAAGCTTTCTTT. Its translation is CASSAQTGGTEAFF.

This clone has a single count. The genes are TRBV6-6 and TRBJ2-1; D possibly matches TRBD1 or TRBD2 (5 bases each). Trimming took 0 bases from V and 1 from J, leaving 7 bases between them. The CDR3 spans 15 residues. CDR1 and CDR2 (germline): MNHNY, SVGAGI (reference sequence). DNA for the CDR3: TGTGCCAGCAGTTACTCGGGGGAATCCTACAATGAGCAGTTCTTC. Translation: CASSYSGESYNEQFF.

The chain carries TRBV18 and TRBJ2-1; D unclear. The V gene lost 4 bases and the J gene lost 2 bases, with 12 bases spanning the gap. The CDR3 loop spans 15 amino acids. Germline lookup yields CDR1 KGHSH and CDR2 LQKENI. In nucleotides, the CDR3 is TGTGCCAGCTCACAGAATACACAAACCTACAATGAGCAGTTCTTC. Protein sequence: CASSQNTQTYNEQFF.

This chain links TRBV25-1 with TRBJ1-2; 10 nucleotides match TRBD1. V was pared by 3 bases and J by 7 bases, with 5 bases of the junction left unmatched. The CDR3 covers 14 residues. Germline-derived CDR1 and CDR2 are MGHDK and SYGVNS. CDR3 sequence reads: CASSETGGSAGYTF. The CDR3 nucleotides read TGTGCCAGCAGTGAGACAGGGGGCTCAGCTGGCTACACCTTC.

For the CDR3, the DNA is TGTGCCAGCAGGTCTGGACGACAGGGTATAGGAGGCTACACCTTC. As protein: CASRSGRQGIGGYTF. V gene TRBV2 combines with J gene TRBJ1-2, with 7 bases lining up with TRBD1. V dropped 6 bases and J dropped 8; count of bases not matched to a gene: 15. The length of the CDR3 is 15 residues. The germline CDR1 and CDR2 sequences are SNHLY and FYNNEI.

The rearrangement uses TRBV18 and TRBJ2-7, with a weak D call TRBD1 (6 bases). Trimming took 4 bases from V and 5 from J, leaving 9 bases between them. The germline CDR1 and CDR2 sequences are KGHSH and LQKENI. This CDR3 contains 12 residues. CDR3 sequence (DNA): TGTGCCAGCTCACTGGACAGTCACGAGCAGTACTTC. It specifies CASSLDSHEQYF.

V gene TRBV5-1 combines with J gene TRBJ1-2; TRBD1 agrees at 7 bases. The CDR3 consists of 14 residues. V lost 4 bases to trimming and J lost 1 base; unmatched junction nucleotides: 4. Germline CDR1 SGHRS, CDR2 YFSETQ. The CDR3 bases are TGCGCCAGCAGCCTAGGACAGGTTAACTATGGCTACACCTTC. This encodes CASSLGQVNYGYTF. The whole variable domain, filled in from reference TRBV5-1 and TRBJ1-2, reads KAGVTQTPRYLIKTRGQQVTLSCSPISGHRSVSWYQQTPGQGLQFLFEYFSETQRNKGNFPGRFSGRQFSNSRSEMNVSTLELGDSALYLCASSLGQVNYGYTFGSGTRLTVV.